These 30 T cell receptor beta chains originate from one sample sequenced in a study of long-term antiretroviral therapy in people with HIV. They ran version v3.0 of the immunoSEQ assay at survey level. The table came from immunoSEQ multiplex PCR; TCRdb's copy has only in-frame clones and leaves some out. In the table there are 24,000 or so clones, approximately 93% of which are singletons. The material sequenced was unsorted PBMCs, taken 7.6 years after starting antiretroviral therapy. These receptors all stem from a woman aged 40 to 55 with HIV.

This chain links TRBV30 with TRBJ1-5, with 7 nucleotides matching TRBD1. The CDR3 has 14 amino acids. Germline CDR1 GTSNPN, CDR2 SVGIG (reference sequence). J was trimmed by 2 bases and V by 3 bases; bases with no gene match: 4. Written as DNA, the CDR3 is TGTGCCTGGAGCCGGGACAGTGGCAATCAGCCCCAGCATTTT. Protein: CAWSRDSGNQPQHF.

This clone was seen only once. The chain employs TRBV6-5 and TRBJ1-2, with 7 nucleotides matching TRBD1. Germline V gives CDR1 MNHEY, CDR2 SVGAGI. The trim removed 4 bases at V and 2 bases at J, leaving 10 bases unmatched. The CDR3 consists of 16 residues. CDR3 sequence: CASSSGQSSPNYGYTF. The CDR3 bases are TGTGCCAGCAGTTCGGGACAGTCGTCTCCGAACTATGGCTACACCTTC.

With respect to this clone: The junction does not match germline at one end; this may be a read error. CDR3 nucleotides: TGTGCTAGCAGCTTGGGGACAGCGGGTTCACCCCTCCACTTT. Encoded protein: CASSLGTAGSPLHF. This chain joins TRBV7-7 and TRBJ1-6; the match to TRBD1 covers 7 bases. The CDR3 runs to 14 residues. In germline, CDR1 is SSHAT, CDR2 FNYEAQ (reference sequence).

The V call is TRBV5-1, the J call TRBJ2-1; 10 positions match TRBD2. The germline CDR1 and CDR2 sequences are SGHRS and YFSETQ. This CDR3 spans 14 amino acids. The J segment lost 10 bases and the V segment lost 2 bases, leaving 6 bases of the junction unmatched. CDR3: CASSLGGLAREQFF. The CDR3 coding sequence is TGCGCCAGCAGCTTAGGGGGACTAGCGCGAGAGCAGTTCTTC.

J is TRBJ2-7 and V is TRBV6-5; perhaps TRBD2 as D (5 bases). Germline CDR1 MNHEY, CDR2 SVGAGI. The ends were cut back, 0 bases at V and 3 bases at J, with 12 bases in the middle. This CDR3 is built from 15 residues. The CDR3 loop is CASSYSRELIYEQYF. The CDR3 nucleotides are TGTGCCAGCAGTTACTCGAGGGAGCTTATCTACGAGCAGTACTTC.

The CDR3: CASSPGGGAGTQYF. The CDR3 DNA is TGTGCCAGCAGCCCCGGTGGGGGGGCTGGGACCCAGTACTTC. V and J are TRBV27 and TRBJ2-5; a possible D gene is TRBD2 (7 bases). This CDR3 contains 14 residues. Trimming took off 6 bases at V and 7 bases at J, with 18 bases between the two ends. Looked up from germline, CDR1 is MNHEY and CDR2 is SMNVEV (reference sequence).

This chain joins TRBV6-6 and TRBJ2-4; 9 nucleotides match TRBD1. The V gene's germline CDR1 is MNHNY and CDR2 SVGAGI (reference sequence). J lost 7 bases, V lost 9 bases, and 7 bases had no gene match. The CDR3 is 13 residues long. The CDR3 reads CASTGGARNIQYF. In DNA form, the CDR3 reads TGTGCCAGTACAGGGGGCGCGAGGAACATTCAGTACTTC.

This chain links TRBV18 with TRBJ1-3, with D perhaps TRBD1 (5 bases). Trimming cost V 3 bases and J 0 bases, with 12 bases left between them. The CDR3 is 16 residues long. CDR1 is KGHSH, CDR2 LQKENI, per germline. CDR3: CASSPGEPGSGNTIYF. The CDR3 bases are TGTGCCAGCTCACCGGGGGAACCTGGCTCTGGAAACACCATATATTTT.

This sequence joins TRBV5-1 and TRBJ2-1; 10 bases are a match to TRBD2. Germline V CDR1 and CDR2: SGHRS, YFSETQ. The CDR3 has 16 amino acids. The trim removed 4 bases at V and 7 bases at J, leaving 11 bases unmatched. The DNA of the CDR3 is TGCGCCAGCAGCCTCGCCCTAGCGGGGGTTCAAAATGAGCAGTTCTTC. Encoded protein: CASSLALAGVQNEQFF.

This sequence joins TRBV18 and TRBJ1-1, with a tentative D call TRBD1 (6 bases). V gave up 2 bases and J gave up 0 bases, with 10 bases separating them. The CDR3 spans 15 residues. From germline, CDR1 is KGHSH and CDR2 LQKENI. Written as DNA, the CDR3 is TGTGCCAGCTCACCAGTGGGACATATGAACACTGAAGCTTTCTTT. As protein: CASSPVGHMNTEAFF.

The chain combines TRBV9 with TRBJ2-7; tentative D call: TRBD1 (6 bases). CDR1 is SGDLS, CDR2 YYNGEE, per germline. With 2 bases removed from V and 5 bases from J, the gap between germline ends came to 11 bases. This CDR3 has 13 amino acids. DNA for the CDR3: TGTGCCAGCAGCGTGGGACAAGACCACGAGCAGTACTTC. This codes for CASSVGQDHEQYF.

The chain couples TRBV9 to TRBJ1-2; no reliable D call. V lost 7 bases and J lost 0, with 4 bases in between. CDR1 SGDLS and CDR2 YYNGEE come from the germline V gene. This CDR3 has 11 amino acids. In nucleotides, the CDR3 is TGTGCCAGCGCTTCTAACTATGGCTACACCTTC. It translates to CASASNYGYTF.

This chain joins TRBV5-1 and TRBJ2-5; 9 bases match TRBD1. The CDR3 length is 13 residues. V lost 4 bases and J lost 4; bases outside the gene matches: 2. Per germline, CDR1 SGHRS and CDR2 YFSETQ. The CDR3 loop reads CASSPGQGETQYF. In DNA, the CDR3 is TGCGCCAGCAGCCCGGGACAGGGAGAGACCCAGTACTTC.

The CDR3 DNA reads TGTGCCTGGAGTCCGGGCCGAACCATATATTTT. Translation gives CAWSPGRTIYF. The chain couples TRBV30 to TRBJ1-3; no reliable D call. The CDR3 has 11 residues. V was clipped by 2 bases and J by 10 bases, with 9 bases between them. Germline-derived CDR1 and CDR2 are GTSNPN and SVGIG (reference sequence).

The CDR3 DNA reads TGCGCCAGCAGCGGACAGGGGGAAAACATTCAGTACTTC. Translation gives CASSGQGENIQYF. The V and J genes are TRBV10-1 and TRBJ2-4; TRBD1 matches 10 bases. The CDR3 runs 13 residues. Germline CDR1 WNHNN, CDR2 SYGVQD (reference sequence). J gave up 5 bases and V 6 bases, and 1 base lay outside the gene matches.

The genes are TRBV7-8 and TRBJ1-1, with D tentatively TRBD1 (5 bases). The ends were cut back, 1 base at V and 3 bases at J, with 12 bases in the middle. The CDR3 extends over 15 amino acids. Germline V gene sequence: CDR1 SGHVS, CDR2 FQNEAQ. CDR3 DNA: TGTGCCAGCAGCTTAGGGGTGCGGGGGGACACTGAAGCTTTCTTT. Translating gives CASSLGVRGDTEAFF.

The J gene is TRBJ2-3, the V gene TRBV4-1, with D perhaps TRBD1 (6 bases). Between the trimmed V and J ends, which lost 3 bases and 0 bases, there was a span of 7 bases. This CDR3 contains 14 residues. CDR1 is MGHRA and CDR2 is YSYEKL in the germline V gene. CDR3 loop: CASSQTGSTDTQYF. As DNA, the CDR3 is TGCGCCAGCAGCCAGACAGGAAGCACAGATACGCAGTATTTT.

This chain connects TRBV4-3 to TRBJ2-7, with TRBD1 identical over 7 bases. V gave up 4 bases and J gave up 2 bases; unmatched junction bases: 8. Looked up from germline, CDR1 is LGHNA and CDR2 is YSLEER. The CDR3 covers 15 residues. For the CDR3, the DNA is TGCGCCAGCAGCCGTAGCACAGGGGACACCTACGAGCAGTACTTC. Translation: CASSRSTGDTYEQYF.

The rearrangement joins TRBV10-3 to TRBJ1-1; D gene uncertain. From germline, CDR1 is ENHRY and CDR2 SYGVKD. The CDR3 has 12 residues. V dropped 2 bases and J dropped 7 bases, with 8 bases sitting between them. CDR3 amino acids: CAISEAKFEAFF. Written as DNA, the CDR3 is TGTGCCATCAGTGAGGCGAAATTTGAAGCTTTCTTT.

J is TRBJ1-3 and V is TRBV19; possibly TRBD1 for D (5 bases). The V end was cut by 6 bases, the J end by 0 bases, with 15 bases between. From germline, CDR1 is LNHDA and CDR2 SQIVND (reference sequence). The length of the CDR3 is 16 residues. The CDR3 DNA sequence: TGTGCCAGTAGCCCGACAGTTCAAAGCTCTGGAAACACCATATATTTT. Protein: CASSPTVQSSGNTIYF.

The chain joins TRBV30 to TRBJ2-3; perhaps TRBD2 as D (7 bases). CDR3 length: 17 residues. Germline CDR1 reads GTSNPN; CDR2 reads SVGIG (reference sequence). Trimming pared 0 bases from V and 0 bases from J, leaving 16 bases between. The CDR3 region is CAWSVRSGTPSTDTQYF. The CDR3 DNA is TGTGCCTGGAGTGTACGGAGCGGGACACCTAGCACAGATACGCAGTATTTT.

The chain has TRBV7-9 and TRBJ1-2; D is unresolved. The V gene lost 5 bases and the J gene lost 7 bases, with 11 bases spanning the gap. Per the germline V gene, CDR1 is SEHNR and CDR2 is FQNEAQ (reference sequence). This CDR3 contains 12 residues. The CDR3 DNA follows: TGTGCCAGCAGCCCACCGTCGGGTGGCTACACCTTC. Its translation is CASSPPSGGYTF.

The chain combines TRBV9 with TRBJ1-5, with 7 positions matching TRBD1. The CDR3 contains 17 residues. Germline V gene data show CDR1 as SGDLS and CDR2 as YYNGEE. With V trimmed by 5 bases and J by 4 bases, 15 bases remained unmatched. CDR3 nucleotides: TGTGCCAGCAGTCGACAGGGACGACCCCCGGGAAATCAGCCCCAGCATTTT. As protein: CASSRQGRPPGNQPQHF. Combining the CDR3 with reference TRBV9 and TRBJ1-5 gives the whole variable domain DSGVTQTPKHLITATGQRVTLRCSPRSGDLSVYWYQQSLDQGLQFLIQYYNGEERAKGNILERFSAQQFPDLHSELNLSSLELGDSALYFCASSRQGRPPGNQPQHFGDGTRLSIL.

The V and J genes are TRBV5-1 and TRBJ2-1; 7 bases fit TRBD2. V gave up 3 bases and J gave up 4 bases; unmatched junction bases: 7. This CDR3 comprises 15 residues. The germline gives CDR1 SGHRS, CDR2 YFSETQ. For the CDR3, the DNA is TGCGCCAGCAGCTCCTCGGCCGGGGGGTACAATGAGCAGTTCTTC. It encodes CASSSSAGGYNEQFF.

The J gene is TRBJ1-2, the V gene TRBV4-1; tentatively, D is TRBD1 (5 bases). With 0 bases removed from V and 2 bases from J, the gap between germline ends came to 10 bases. The CDR3 runs 15 residues. Germline CDR1 reads MGHRA; CDR2 reads YSYEKL. CDR3 nucleotides: TGCGCCAGCAGCCAAGACAGACAGTCGAACTATGGCTACACCTTC. Translated, it gives CASSQDRQSNYGYTF.

J is TRBJ1-1 and V is TRBV6-5; 7 positions agree with TRBD1. V shed 7 bases, J shed 3 bases, and the junction held 8 bases outside the gene matches. The CDR3 runs 14 residues. Germline V lookup: CDR1 MNHEY, CDR2 SVGAGI. The CDR3 region has the DNA TGTGCCAGCAACTACAGGGGAGGGGACACTGAAGCTTTCTTT. The encoded protein is CASNYRGGDTEAFF.

The count of this clone is one. DNA of the CDR3: TGTGCCAGCAGCTTAGGACCCAAGGGGACTGAAGCTTTCTTT. Its translation: CASSLGPKGTEAFF. This chain uses TRBV7-9 with TRBJ1-1, with D maybe TRBD1 (5 bases). Germline values: CDR1 SEHNR, CDR2 FQNEAQ (reference sequence). The CDR3 sequence is 14 residues long. V was trimmed by 1 base and J by 5 bases, leaving 11 bases between them. Supplemented by reference TRBV7-9 and TRBJ1-1, the full variable domain reads DTGVSQNPRHKITKRGQNVTFRCDPISEHNRLYWYRQTLGQGPEFLTYFQNEAQLEKSRLLSDRFSAERPKGSFSTLEIQRTEQGDSAMYLCASSLGPKGTEAFFGQGTRLTVV.

The gene calls are TRBV7-9 and TRBJ2-7, with 10 nucleotides matching TRBD2. The trim removed 6 bases at V and 3 bases at J, leaving 2 bases unmatched. The CDR3 covers 13 residues. Germline lookup yields CDR1 SEHNR and CDR2 FQNEAQ (reference sequence). This CDR3 reads CASRASGGYEQYF. Written as DNA, the CDR3 is TGTGCCAGCAGGGCTAGCGGGGGCTACGAGCAGTACTTC.

The CDR3: CASSKTSGGAQETQYF. In nucleotides, the CDR3 is TGTGCCAGCAGCAAGACTAGCGGGGGGGCCCAAGAGACCCAGTACTTC. The rearrangement joins TRBV21-1 to TRBJ2-5; TRBD2 reflects the table's D call only, with no check against the DNA. TRBV21-1 is classified as a pseudogene. The CDR3 contains 16 residues.

The V and J genes are TRBV7-2 and TRBJ2-1; 15 bases line up with TRBD2. The germline CDR1 and CDR2 sequences are SGHTA and FQGNSA. V shed 5 bases, J shed 10 bases, and the junction held 9 bases outside the gene matches. This CDR3 is built from 16 residues. The CDR3 reads CASSTGLAGGQGEQFF. CDR3 DNA sequence: TGTGCCAGCAGCACCGGACTAGCGGGGGGGCAGGGGGAGCAGTTCTTC.